The clone carrying this TCR beta chain was observed a handful of times. TCRdb re-called the 5' RACE reads through MiXCR, storing one row per CDR3 protein. Of roughly 500,000 distinct CDR3 sequences in the sample, around 21% were seen once. The record originates from a study of T-cell memory formation after mild COVID-19. The V gene's germline CDR1 is MNHEY and CDR2 SVGEGT. CDR3 length: 15 residues. J gave up 2 bases and V 6 bases, and 8 bases lay outside the gene matches. This receptor was taken from an adult woman who had mild COVID-19 (a few samples of this study predate the infection). Cell type and time point are not known. Sequencing was carried out using PBMCs or a T cell subset sorted from them (not recorded which). The chain uses TRBV6-2 or TRBV6-3 and TRBJ2-3, with 7 bases fitting TRBD2. The CDR3 region is CASSAFAGDTDTQYF. CDR3 in DNA: TGTGCCAGCAGCGCCTTTGCGGGAGACACAGATACGCAGTATTTT.